This is a list of T cell receptor beta chains from one sample in a study of shared clonotypes between healthy human individuals. Sequencing was performed with immunoSEQ multiplex PCR; in TCRdb, only in-frame clones are kept and a portion is missing. The table includes about 1 million clones, about 76% detected once. Source material: memory CD4+ T cells sorted from blood. These receptors all stem from a young man in good health. Each CDR3 is given with its conserved first and last residue. The order of the fields is D gene, V gene, clone size, J gene, CDR3 DNA, CDR3 protein. D genes are given only for firm matches. Clone size appears in some rows only: once, few, many, or a class for an expanded clone.

d_call: TRBD2
v_call: TRBV6-5
clone_size: NA
j_call: TRBJ2-1
cdr3_nt: TGTGCCAGCAGTCGGGGGGGCCTAGCCAATGAGCAGTTCTTC
cdr3_aa: CASSRGGLANEQFF

d_call: NA
v_call: TRBV30
clone_size: once
j_call: TRBJ2-7
cdr3_nt: TGTGCCTGGAGTCCTGCTGGACAGCTGAAACCGAAGCAGTACTTC
cdr3_aa: CAWSPAGQLKPKQYF

d_call: TRBD1
v_call: TRBV5-6
clone_size: once
j_call: TRBJ2-7
cdr3_nt: TGTGCCAGCAGCCCGCAGGGACAGTATTCCTACGAGCAGTACTTC
cdr3_aa: CASSPQGQYSYEQYF

d_call: NA
v_call: TRBV9
clone_size: NA
j_call: TRBJ2-5
cdr3_nt: TGTGCCAGCAGCGCCGGGGACGGGCGATCTCAAGAGACCCAGTACTTC
cdr3_aa: CASSAGDGRSQETQYF

d_call: NA
v_call: TRBV6-1
clone_size: NA
j_call: TRBJ1-5
cdr3_nt: TGTGCCAGTCGGCTCCTTACGGATCAGCCCCAGCATTTT
cdr3_aa: CASRLLTDQPQHF

d_call: NA
v_call: TRBV5-6
clone_size: few
j_call: TRBJ2-6
cdr3_nt: TGTGCCAGCAGCTTGCGCCGGGATGCCTCCAGGGCTGGGGCCAACGTCCTGACTTTC
cdr3_aa: CASSLRRDASRAGANVLTF

d_call: NA
v_call: TRBV18
clone_size: NA
j_call: TRBJ2-7
cdr3_nt: TGTGCCAGCTCACTAGGAGGGTCTTACGAGCAGTACTTC
cdr3_aa: CASSLGGSYEQYF

d_call: TRBD1
v_call: TRBV5-6
clone_size: NA
j_call: TRBJ2-1
cdr3_nt: TGTGCCAGCAGCGCGGACAGGGGGCTATCCTACAATGAGCAGTTCTTC
cdr3_aa: CASSADRGLSYNEQFF

d_call: NA
v_call: TRBV7-7
clone_size: NA
j_call: TRBJ2-5
cdr3_nt: TGTGCTAGCAGCCCCGGGGTAGCTGAGACCCAGTACTTC
cdr3_aa: CASSPGVAETQYF

d_call: TRBD2
v_call: TRBV30
clone_size: NA
j_call: TRBJ2-5
cdr3_nt: TGTGCCTGGAGTATCCGGACTAGCGGGTCTCAAAAAGAGGGGACCCAGTACTTC
cdr3_aa: CAWSIRTSGSQKEGTQYF

d_call: NA
v_call: TRBV4-3
clone_size: NA
j_call: TRBJ2-1
cdr3_nt: TGCGCCAGCAGCCAAGCGGTTCTAGGGGGTGAGCAGTTCTTC
cdr3_aa: CASSQAVLGGEQFF

d_call: NA
v_call: TRBV6-5
clone_size: few
j_call: TRBJ1-2
cdr3_nt: TGTGCCAGCAGCTTCGACAGTAACTATGGCTACACCTTC
cdr3_aa: CASSFDSNYGYTF

d_call: TRBD2
v_call: TRBV18
clone_size: NA
j_call: TRBJ2-7
cdr3_nt: TGTGCCAGCTCACTTCCGGGACTAGCGGGAGTAAACTTC
cdr3_aa: CASSLPGLAGVNF

d_call: NA
v_call: TRBV5-1
clone_size: once
j_call: TRBJ1-2
cdr3_nt: TGCGCCAGCAGCGCTTCCGGGACTAACTATGGCTACACCTTC
cdr3_aa: CASSASGTNYGYTF

d_call: TRBD2
v_call: TRBV5-1
clone_size: NA
j_call: TRBJ2-2
cdr3_nt: TGCGCCAGCAGCTTCGGGGAGGGCACCGGGGAGCTGTTTTTT
cdr3_aa: CASSFGEGTGELFF

d_call: TRBD2
v_call: TRBV2
clone_size: NA
j_call: TRBJ2-4
cdr3_nt: TGTGCCAGCAGTGCCACCAGAACTAGCGTTGGAAACATTCAGTACTTC
cdr3_aa: CASSATRTSVGNIQYF

d_call: NA
v_call: TRBV11-3
clone_size: NA
j_call: TRBJ2-3
cdr3_nt: TGTGCCAGCAGCGAGACGTCAGATACGCAGTATTTT
cdr3_aa: CASSETSDTQYF

d_call: TRBD2
v_call: TRBV30
clone_size: NA
j_call: TRBJ2-7
cdr3_nt: TGTGCCTGGAGTGGGCTAGCGGGGTACGAGCAGTACTTC
cdr3_aa: CAWSGLAGYEQYF

d_call: TRBD1
v_call: TRBV6-5
clone_size: NA
j_call: TRBJ2-5
cdr3_nt: TGTGCCAGCAGTTGGGACAGGGACCAAGAGACCCAGTACTTC
cdr3_aa: CASSWDRDQETQYF

d_call: NA
v_call: TRBV4-3
clone_size: NA
j_call: TRBJ1-5
cdr3_nt: TGCGCCAGCAGCCAAGAGGTCAGTGGCGGTCAGCCCCAGCATTTT
cdr3_aa: CASSQEVSGGQPQHF

d_call: NA
v_call: TRBV2
clone_size: NA
j_call: TRBJ1-1
cdr3_nt: TGTGCCAGCAGGGGCGAGGGGGACACTGAAGCTTTCTTT
cdr3_aa: CASRGEGDTEAFF

d_call: NA
v_call: TRBV5-1
clone_size: NA
j_call: TRBJ2-1
cdr3_nt: TGCGCCAGCAGCTTAAGCGCGGGGTCCTACAATGAGCAGTTCTTC
cdr3_aa: CASSLSAGSYNEQFF

d_call: NA
v_call: TRBV19
clone_size: NA
j_call: TRBJ2-4
cdr3_nt: TGTGCCAGTACCCCCGGGGGGCTGGCCAAAAACATTCAGTACTTC
cdr3_aa: CASTPGGLAKNIQYF

d_call: NA
v_call: TRBV28
clone_size: NA
j_call: TRBJ1-2
cdr3_nt: TGTGCCAGCAGCGGCGTTAGGGATGGCTACACCTTC
cdr3_aa: CASSGVRDGYTF

d_call: NA
v_call: TRBV11-2
clone_size: NA
j_call: TRBJ1-4
cdr3_nt: TGTGCCAGCAGCCTCGGACAGCCGGGAGAAAAACTGTTTTTT
cdr3_aa: CASSLGQPGEKLFF

d_call: TRBD1
v_call: TRBV4-3
clone_size: many
j_call: TRBJ1-6
cdr3_nt: TGCGCCAGCAGCCAAGATAGGACAGGGGCCAGCTCCTATAATTCACCCCTCCACTTT
cdr3_aa: CASSQDRTGASSYNSPLHF

d_call: TRBD1
v_call: TRBV14
clone_size: NA
j_call: TRBJ2-7
cdr3_nt: TGTGCCAGCAGCCAATGGAGGACAGGGGGTGAGCAGTACTTC
cdr3_aa: CASSQWRTGGEQYF

d_call: NA
v_call: TRBV5-4
clone_size: NA
j_call: TRBJ2-5
cdr3_nt: TGTGCCAGCAGCTTGGCCCGACAGCAAGAGACCCAGTACTTC
cdr3_aa: CASSLARQQETQYF

d_call: NA
v_call: TRBV20-1
clone_size: few
j_call: TRBJ1-1
cdr3_nt: TGCAGTGCTCCCGGGAACACTGAAGCTTTCTTT
cdr3_aa: CSAPGNTEAFF

d_call: NA
v_call: TRBV10-1
clone_size: NA
j_call: TRBJ1-4
cdr3_nt: TGCGCCAGCAGTGCTTTCGATTGGGAAGGGGGAAATGAAAAACTGTTTTTT
cdr3_aa: CASSAFDWEGGNEKLFF

d_call: NA
v_call: TRBV30
clone_size: NA
j_call: TRBJ2-5
cdr3_nt: TGTGCCTGGAGTGGTCTCGGGACCCAAGAGACCCAGTACTTC
cdr3_aa: CAWSGLGTQETQYF

d_call: NA
v_call: TRBV7-2
clone_size: NA
j_call: TRBJ2-3
cdr3_nt: TGTGCCAGCAGCTTATTCAAAGATACGCAGTATTTT
cdr3_aa: CASSLFKDTQYF

d_call: NA
v_call: TRBV29-1
clone_size: NA
j_call: TRBJ1-1
cdr3_nt: TGCAGCGTTGGTTTTAGGGACGAAGGTGAAGCTTTCTTT
cdr3_aa: CSVGFRDEGEAFF

d_call: NA
v_call: TRBV6-1
clone_size: NA
j_call: TRBJ1-2
cdr3_nt: TGTGCCAGCAGTGAAGGAGGCAGGACCTATGGCTACACCTTC
cdr3_aa: CASSEGGRTYGYTF

d_call: NA
v_call: TRBV6-1
clone_size: NA
j_call: TRBJ2-7
cdr3_nt: TGTGCCAGCACTGGACGGTTCTACGAGCAGTACTTC
cdr3_aa: CASTGRFYEQYF

d_call: NA
v_call: TRBV29-1
clone_size: NA
j_call: TRBJ2-6
cdr3_nt: TGCAGCGTTGAATCCTCATATGAGGCCAACGTCCTGACTTTC
cdr3_aa: CSVESSYEANVLTF

d_call: NA
v_call: TRBV19
clone_size: NA
j_call: TRBJ1-5
cdr3_nt: TGTGCCAGTAGTATAATCGGGGTTCGGAATCAGCCCCAGCATTTT
cdr3_aa: CASSIIGVRNQPQHF

d_call: TRBD2
v_call: TRBV9
clone_size: NA
j_call: TRBJ2-2
cdr3_nt: TGTGCCAGCAGCGTAGCTCGGACTAGCGGGAGTTACACCGGGGAGCTGTTTTTT
cdr3_aa: CASSVARTSGSYTGELFF

d_call: TRBD1
v_call: TRBV6-6
clone_size: NA
j_call: TRBJ2-7
cdr3_nt: TGTGCCAGCAGTTACTCCGGGACAGCAACCTACGAGCAGTACTTC
cdr3_aa: CASSYSGTATYEQYF

d_call: TRBD1
v_call: TRBV7-9
clone_size: NA
j_call: TRBJ2-3
cdr3_nt: TGTGCCAGCAGCGCCGACGTACAGGGGACAGATACGCAGTATTTT
cdr3_aa: CASSADVQGTDTQYF

d_call: NA
v_call: TRBV18
clone_size: once
j_call: TRBJ2-2
cdr3_nt: TGTGCCAGCTCACCACAGAGTGACGTTAACACCCTGTACACCGGGGAGCTGTTTTTT
cdr3_aa: CASSPQSDVNTLYTGELFF

d_call: TRBD1
v_call: TRBV5-4
clone_size: NA
j_call: TRBJ1-1
cdr3_nt: TGTGCCAGCAGCATATGGGACAGGAGATACACTGAAGCTTTCTTT
cdr3_aa: CASSIWDRRYTEAFF

d_call: NA
v_call: TRBV7-2
clone_size: NA
j_call: TRBJ2-7
cdr3_nt: TGTGCCAGCAGCTTAACCGGGACGGGCAACTCCTACGAGCAGTACTTC
cdr3_aa: CASSLTGTGNSYEQYF

d_call: NA
v_call: TRBV5-1
clone_size: NA
j_call: TRBJ2-2
cdr3_nt: TGCGCCAGCAGCTTACAGGGTGAAGTAACCGGGGAGCTGTTTTTT
cdr3_aa: CASSLQGEVTGELFF

d_call: TRBD2
v_call: TRBV11-3
clone_size: NA
j_call: TRBJ2-1
cdr3_nt: TGTGCCAGCAGCGGTAGCGGGGGGGCCGGTAATGAGCAGTTCTTC
cdr3_aa: CASSGSGGAGNEQFF

d_call: TRBD1
v_call: TRBV30
clone_size: NA
j_call: TRBJ1-4
cdr3_nt: TGTGCCTGGAGTGGTGGGATCAGGGGGGAAAAACTGTTTTTT
cdr3_aa: CAWSGGIRGEKLFF

d_call: TRBD1
v_call: TRBV6-1
clone_size: NA
j_call: TRBJ1-3
cdr3_nt: TGTGCCAGCAGTGCTTCGACAGGGGGATTGGGAAACACCATATATTTT
cdr3_aa: CASSASTGGLGNTIYF

d_call: NA
v_call: TRBV19
clone_size: NA
j_call: TRBJ2-3
cdr3_nt: TGTGCCAGTAGTATAGGTGCAGGGGGGAGCACAGATACGCAGTATTTT
cdr3_aa: CASSIGAGGSTDTQYF

d_call: NA
v_call: TRBV2
clone_size: NA
j_call: TRBJ1-3
cdr3_nt: TGTGCCAGCACTTTAGATTACTCTGGAAACACCATATATTTT
cdr3_aa: CASTLDYSGNTIYF